The 23 T cell receptor beta chains listed next were all sequenced from one sample in a study of control samples from healthy donors and cancer patients (dated by TCRdb to about 2020). Library preparation used the immunoSEQ multiplex PCR assay. TCRdb took this table from immuneACCESS and kept in-frame rearrangements with V and J called. Such tables lack part of the clones; where checked against another copy, unresolved V genes explain under half of the gap, and the rest is unexplained. The sample table shows 75,000 to 90,000 clones, and approximately 88% are seen once. The ten most abundant clones make up approximately 9.8% of the sample. Sequenced sample: PBMCs. The origin of the receptors is a woman aged 45-59 years with colorectal cancer.

This clone was recorded a few times. The gene calls are TRBV5-4 and TRBJ1-2; D gene unclear. V was trimmed by 0 bases and J by 8 bases, leaving 14 bases between them. The germline gives CDR1 SGHNT, CDR2 YYREEE (reference sequence). The CDR3 extends over 14 amino acids. The chain's CDR3 is CASSLADTLAGYTF. CDR3 in DNA: TGTGCCAGCAGCTTGGCCGATACCTTGGCCGGCTACACCTTC. Full variable domain (remainder filled in from reference TRBV5-4 and TRBJ1-2): ETGVTQSPTHLIKTRGQQVTLRCSSQSGHNTVSWYQQALGQGPQFIFQYYREEENGRGNFPPRFSGLQFPNYSSELNVNALELDDSALYLCASSLADTLAGYTFGSGTRLTVV.

This chain links TRBV6-2 or TRBV6-3 with TRBJ1-2; 8 bases fit TRBD1. The germline V gene encodes CDR1 MNHEY and CDR2 SVGEGT. The V segment lost 5 bases and the J segment 6 bases; nucleotides outside the gene matches: 8. The CDR3 contains 14 residues. As DNA, the CDR3 is TGTGCCAGCAGTACAGGACAGGGATGGAATGGCTACACCTTC. Protein: CASSTGQGWNGYTF.

The V gene is TRBV6-1, the J gene TRBJ1-2; D is ambiguous. The CDR3 is 13 residues long. Germline CDR1 is MNHNS and CDR2 is SASEGT. With 2 bases removed from V and 8 bases from J, the gap between germline ends came to 12 bases. The CDR3 DNA follows: TGTGCCAGCAGTGAATCGGGGTTGTGGGGCTACACCTTC. It encodes CASSESGLWGYTF.

The rearrangement links TRBV21-1 to TRBJ1-1. TRBV21-1 is noted as a pseudogene. This CDR3 has 15 residues. Written as DNA, the CDR3 is TGTGCCAGCAGCGCGTTCGGGGGTTGTAACACTGAAGCTTTCTTT. It yields the protein CASSAFGGCNTEAFF.

The chain joins TRBV2 to TRBJ2-7, with 7 bases fitting TRBD1. The CDR3 is 14 amino acids. Germline-derived CDR1 and CDR2 are SNHLY and FYNNEI. Trimming removed 1 base from V and 9 bases from J; junction bases left unmatched: 9. The CDR3 spells CASSEGIGGGPQYV. The CDR3 nucleotides read TGTGCCAGCAGTGAAGGTATAGGGGGCGGCCCGCAGTACGTC.

The chain uses TRBV10-1 and TRBJ2-1; D might be TRBD2 (5 bases). Trimming removed 4 bases from V and 15 bases from J, with 19 bases in between. Germline loops: CDR1 WNHNN, CDR2 SYGVQD (reference sequence). The length of the CDR3 is 13 residues. The DNA of the CDR3 is TGCGCCAGCAGTGCCTCCCTCCTGGAGCGGCCGTTCTTC. Its translation: CASSASLLERPFF.

This clone turned up a few times. J is TRBJ1-4 and V is TRBV14; D remains ambiguous. V was clipped by 5 bases and J by 8 bases, with 6 bases between them. CDR1 SGHDN and CDR2 FVKESK come from the germline V gene. CDR3 size: 11 residues. DNA for the CDR3: TGTGCCAGCAGCAAGACAGAAAAACTGTTTTTT. Protein: CASSKTEKLFF.

Points on this clone: The sample carries other DNA sequences with the same CDR3. The chain combines TRBV7-2 with TRBJ1-1, with D hard to call. V lost 1 base and J lost 0, with 12 bases in between. The CDR3 is made up of 16 amino acids. Germline-derived CDR1 and CDR2 are SGHTA and FQGNSA. The CDR3 bases are TGTGCCAGCAGCTTAGAAGCGTGGGTCATGAACACTGAAGCTTTCTTT. This codes for CASSLEAWVMNTEAFF.

This chain uses TRBV27 with TRBJ1-2, with 7 bases matching TRBD1. The germline V gene has CDR1 MNHEY and CDR2 SMNVEV (reference sequence). The V gene end was trimmed by 3 bases and the J gene end by 1 base; junction bases not matched to a gene: 5. The CDR3 covers 15 residues. The CDR3 spells CASSLTGRVNYGYTF. As DNA, the CDR3 is TGTGCCAGCAGTTTGACAGGGCGGGTTAACTATGGCTACACCTTC.

V usage is TRBV3-1 (or the pseudogene TRBV3-2) and J usage is TRBJ1-6; D unclear. CDR3 length: 16 residues. Germline V gene sequence: CDR1 LGHDT, CDR2 YNNKEL (reference sequence). V lost 6 bases to trimming and J lost 0 bases, with 12 bases between them. This CDR3 reads CASSRGLSSYNSPLHF. In DNA form, the CDR3 reads TGTGCCAGCAGTAGAGGGCTCAGCTCCTATAATTCACCCCTCCACTTT.

The table lists this clone with a few counts. This sequence joins TRBV27 and TRBJ1-2; 10 bases line up with TRBD1. V was clipped by 0 bases and J by 4 bases; unmatched bases: 2. Germline V gene data show CDR1 as MNHEY and CDR2 as SMNVEV (reference sequence). The CDR3 is 15 residues long. The CDR3 DNA follows: TGTGCCAGCAGTTTATCGGGACAGGGGACCTATGGCTACACCTTC. Protein sequence: CASSLSGQGTYGYTF.

V and J are TRBV5-6 and TRBJ2-7; 8 bases line up with TRBD2. With 1 base clipped from V and 4 bases from J, the junction kept 10 bases outside the gene matches. The germline V gene encodes CDR1 SGHDT and CDR2 YYEEEE. The CDR3 covers 16 residues. The CDR3 DNA sequence: TGTGCCAGCAGCTTGATGCGCGGGGGGAGGATTTACGAGCAGTACGTC. Protein: CASSLMRGGRIYEQYV.

V is TRBV11-3 and J is TRBJ1-5, with 10 bases that match TRBD1. CDR3 length: 18 residues. In germline, CDR1 is SGHNT, CDR2 YENEEA. Germline trimming cut 5 bases from V and 0 bases from J; bases unmatched to any gene: 10. CDR3 in DNA: TGTGCCAGCAGCGTACCGGACAGGGGGAAGTATAGCAATCAGCCCCAGCATTTT. Protein sequence: CASSVPDRGKYSNQPQHF.

The chain combines TRBV20-1 with TRBJ2-3; 9 bases match TRBD2. Germline V lookup: CDR1 DFQATT, CDR2 SNEGSKA (reference sequence). Trimming cost V 6 bases and J 2 bases; bases outside gene matches: 6. The CDR3 has 14 amino acids. In DNA, the CDR3 is TGCAGTGCCAGTAGCGGGGGTTCCACAGATACGCAGTATTTT. Its translation is CSASSGGSTDTQYF.

The rearrangement links TRBV24-1 to TRBJ2-1; perhaps TRBD2 as D (6 bases). The length of the CDR3 is 17 residues. Per the germline V gene, CDR1 is KGHDR and CDR2 is SFDVKD. Trimming left V 5 bases short and J 1 base short, with 17 bases between. The CDR3 spells CATSASGGVGSYNEQFF. CDR3 coding DNA: TGTGCCACCAGTGCCTCCGGCGGGGTGGGATCCTACAATGAGCAGTTCTTC.

CDR3 nucleotides: TGTGCCAGCAGCAGGACCGGGGAGCTGTTTTTT. It encodes CASSRTGELFF. The chain employs TRBV6-2 or TRBV6-3 and TRBJ2-2; no definite D call. Trimming pared 6 bases from V and 5 bases from J, leaving 4 bases between. The CDR3 sequence is 11 residues long. Germline CDR1 MNHEY, CDR2 SVGEGT.

CDR3 in DNA: TGCAGTGCTAGTTCGACGGAGAGCTCCTACGAGCAGTACGTC. Translating gives CSASSTESSYEQYV. V usage is TRBV20-1 and J usage is TRBJ2-7; no clear D gene. V dropped 3 bases and J dropped 0 bases, with 12 bases sitting between them. CDR1 and CDR2 from the germline V gene are DFQATT and SNEGSKA (reference sequence). The CDR3 runs to 14 residues.

The V call is TRBV18, the J call TRBJ1-2, with TRBD1 matching over 8 bases. Germline-derived CDR1 and CDR2 are KGHSH and LQKENI. CDR3 size: 15 residues. J was trimmed by 4 bases and V by 3 bases; bases with no gene match: 7. The CDR3 sequence is CASSPQGAQIYGYTF. The CDR3 DNA reads TGTGCCAGCTCACCTCAGGGGGCGCAGATCTATGGCTACACCTTC.

J is TRBJ2-7 and V is TRBV6-9; TRBD1 is a possible D gene (6 bases). The CDR3 is made up of 18 amino acids. Trimming cost V 3 bases and J 1 base, with 22 bases left between them. CDR1 and CDR2 (germline): MNHGY, SVAAGI. In DNA form, the CDR3 reads TGTGCCAGCAGTTACCATCCGGGACACCCAGGGACGTCCTACGAGCAGTACGTC. Translated: CASSYHPGHPGTSYEQYV.

The genes are TRBV6-5 and TRBJ1-6; no reliable D call. The V and J ends lost 5 bases and 7 bases respectively, with 12 bases between them. This CDR3 spans 14 amino acids. The germline V gene has CDR1 MNHEY and CDR2 SVGAGI. The CDR3 loop is CASSPRDLNSPLHF. CDR3 nucleotide sequence: TGTGCCAGCAGTCCCCGGGATTTAAATTCACCCCTCCACTTT.

V and J are TRBV5-4 and TRBJ2-6; D tentatively fits TRBD1 or TRBD2 (5 bases each). CDR1 SGHNT and CDR2 YYREEE come from the germline V gene (reference sequence). V lost 0 bases and J lost 0, with 13 bases in between. The CDR3 consists of 18 residues. The CDR3 loop is CASSLGGTVSSGANVLTF. The CDR3 coding sequence is TGTGCCAGCAGCTTGGGGGGGACCGTGAGCTCTGGGGCCAACGTCCTGACTTTC.

This clone has a handful of counts. The V gene is TRBV5-8, the J gene TRBJ2-1, with no clear D. This CDR3 is 14 amino acids long. Germline loops: CDR1 SGHTS, CDR2 YDEGEE. V lost 0 bases and J lost 4, with 8 bases in between. In DNA form, the CDR3 reads TGTGCCAGCAGCTTGGGGGCCGGGTACAATGAGCAGTTCTTC. Its protein is CASSLGAGYNEQFF.

This chain uses TRBV4-3 with TRBJ2-3; tentatively, D is TRBD1 or TRBD2 (5 bases each). Deletions cut 1 base from V and 7 bases from J, with 6 bases between. This CDR3 contains 12 residues. Germline CDR1 LGHNA, CDR2 YSLEER. As DNA, the CDR3 is TGCGCCAGCAGCCAAGTGGGACATACGCAGTATTTT. Protein sequence: CASSQVGHTQYF.